This T cell receptor (beta chain) originates from a study of blood T cell repertoires in COVID-19. In the study overall: There were acute and convalescent COVID-19 samples, and they came from the United States, Italy and Spain. From T cells, B-cell-depleted T cells, or PBMCs came the material, which was cDNA or gDNA.

In the original workflow: By means of reference gene primer amplification, nucleated cell counts were estimated. The data were produced by immunoSEQ multiplex PCR, yet TCRdb's version contains in-frame clones alone and is incomplete. V, J and clone size are taken as reported in that table, and D and trimming were inferred from the DNA itself. The repertoire holds some 140,000 clones, with roughly 85% as singletons. The J segment lost 4 bases and the V segment lost 6 bases, leaving 11 bases of the junction unmatched. CDR3 length equals 15 residues. Sample: peripheral blood. The source is a man in his 60s with acute or convalescent COVID-19. The chain links TRBV23-1 to TRBJ2-7; TRBD1 aligns across 8 bases. TRBV23-1 is an ORF, and what it does is uncertain. The DNA of the CDR3 is TGCGCCAGCAGCCGCGGCAGGGGGCCATTGTACGAGCAGTACTTC. Its protein is CASSRGRGPLYEQYF.